Following are 19 T cell receptor beta chains from one sample sequenced in a study of shared clonotypes between healthy human individuals. Repertoires were generated with immunoSEQ multiplex PCR, while TCRdb's copy carries only in-frame clones and drops some. The table records fewer than 1.6 million clones, approximately 98.5% of them present only once. The sequenced sample was naive CD4+ T cells sorted from blood. Subset reported: CD45RA+ positively selected. All receptors derive from a man younger than 45 in good health.

This clone was observed a single time. This chain joins TRBV5-4 and TRBJ2-1, with 9 bases matching TRBD1. The CDR3 has 15 residues. The germline CDR1 and CDR2 sequences are SGHNT and YYREEE (reference sequence). The V and J ends lost 4 bases and 7 bases, in that order; junction bases with no gene match: 9. The CDR3 sequence is CASSPGQGNINEQFF. The CDR3 DNA follows: TGTGCCAGCAGCCCCGGACAGGGGAATATAAATGAGCAGTTCTTC.

The genes are TRBV12-2 and TRBJ1-5; TRBD1 was called by the table and not checked on the DNA. TRBV12-2 is termed a pseudogene. This CDR3 has 15 amino acids. The CDR3 protein is CASRRPGQGNQPQHF. For the CDR3, the DNA is TGTGCAAGTCGCCGCCCGGGACAGGGGAATCAGCCCCAGCATTTT.

The gene calls are TRBV6-5 and TRBJ2-7; D possibly corresponds to TRBD2 (6 bases). Trimming shortened V by 7 bases and J by 5 bases, and 15 bases separated the two germline ends. CDR3 length: 13 residues. Per the germline V gene, CDR1 is MNHEY and CDR2 is SVGAGI. The CDR3 region is CASIPRRGHEQYF. The CDR3 nucleotides read TGTGCCAGCATCCCAAGGAGGGGACACGAGCAGTACTTC.

The gene calls are TRBV9 and TRBJ2-1; 11 bases are shared with TRBD2. The CDR3 covers 16 residues. J gave up 2 bases and V 3 bases, and 4 bases lay outside the gene matches. Germline values: CDR1 SGDLS, CDR2 YYNGEE. The CDR3 sequence is CASSGSSGRAYNEQFF. The CDR3 nucleotides read TGTGCCAGCAGCGGCAGTAGCGGGAGGGCCTACAATGAGCAGTTCTTC.

About this clone: The same CDR3 arises from other DNA sequences in this sample as well. This chain links TRBV6-5 with TRBJ1-2; D ambiguous. Germline V gene data show CDR1 as MNHEY and CDR2 as SVGAGI. The germline V and J ends were trimmed by 0 bases and 2 bases, with 7 bases remaining between them. The CDR3 covers 14 residues. CDR3 DNA sequence: TGTGCCAGCAGTTACTCTAGAATCAACTATGGCTACACCTTC. Its protein product is CASSYSRINYGYTF.

This clone was detected only once. The V gene is TRBV28, the J gene TRBJ2-1; D is ambiguous. CDR1 is MDHEN and CDR2 is SYDVKM in the germline V gene. This CDR3 has 14 amino acids. V dropped 3 bases and J dropped 4 bases, with 10 bases sitting between them. This CDR3 reads CASSLVGTYNEQFF. The CDR3 DNA reads as TGTGCCAGCAGTTTGGTGGGCACTTACAATGAGCAGTTCTTC.

Of note for this clone: Other DNA sequences in the same sample also yield this CDR3. This sequence joins TRBV9 and TRBJ2-2; 8 nucleotides align to TRBD1. This CDR3 contains 16 residues. Unmatched junction bases numbered 6, after V lost 0 bases and J lost 5 bases. CDR1 and CDR2 (germline): SGDLS, YYNGEE. The CDR3 DNA reads as TGTGCCAGCAGCGTAGGTCAGGGGGCGCGTACCGGGGAGCTGTTTTTT. It encodes CASSVGQGARTGELFF.

This sequence joins TRBV7-9 and TRBJ2-1; D unclear. CDR3 length equals 13 residues. V was shortened by 2 bases and J by 0 bases, with 2 bases between the two germline ends. CDR1 is SEHNR and CDR2 is FQNEAQ in the germline V gene (reference sequence). The CDR3 region has the DNA TGTGCCAGCAGCTTATACTCCTACAATGAGCAGTTCTTC. Its translation is CASSLYSYNEQFF. Full variable domain (rest looked up from reference TRBV7-9 and TRBJ2-1): DTGVSQNPRHKITKRGQNVTFRCDPISEHNRLYWYRQTLGQGPEFLTYFQNEAQLEKSRLLSDRFSAERPKGSFSTLEIQRTEQGDSAMYLCASSLYSYNEQFFGPGTRLTVL.

V gene TRBV19 combines with J gene TRBJ2-5; D might be TRBD2 (6 bases). The CDR3 covers 15 residues. Germline values: CDR1 LNHDA, CDR2 SQIVND (reference sequence). With 5 bases removed from V and 5 bases from J, the gap between germline ends came to 18 bases. The CDR3 sequence: CASSAPGRGGETQYF. The CDR3, as DNA: TGTGCCAGTAGTGCCCCCGGACGTGGAGGGGAGACCCAGTACTTC.

In its sample, this clone was seen once. The chain recombines TRBV5-1 with TRBJ2-7, with 7 bases fitting TRBD1. The junction had 6 bases not matched to a gene; V was cut back by 0 bases and J by 0 bases. The CDR3 is 16 amino acids. CDR1 is SGHRS and CDR2 is YFSETQ in the germline V gene. The CDR3 sequence: CASSLAEDRLSYEQYF. The CDR3 bases are TGCGCCAGCAGCTTGGCCGAGGACAGGCTCTCCTACGAGCAGTACTTC.

The chain has TRBV27 and TRBJ1-1; 8 positions agree with TRBD1. Germline V gene lookup returns CDR1 MNHEY and CDR2 SMNVEV (reference sequence). The length of the CDR3 is 15 residues. V gave up 6 bases and J gave up 3 bases; unmatched junction bases: 9. DNA of the CDR3: TGTGCCAGCAGGTGGACAGGGCGGCGGTACACTGAAGCTTTCTTT. Encoded protein: CASRWTGRRYTEAFF.

The J gene is TRBJ2-1, the V gene TRBV29-1, with D unresolved. The CDR3 consists of 8 residues. CDR1 and CDR2 from the germline V gene are SQVTM and ANQGSEA. V was trimmed by 3 bases and J by 12 bases, leaving 3 bases between them. The CDR3 DNA follows: TGCAGCGTTGATCGGCAGTTCTTC. It translates to CSVDRQFF.

The chain carries TRBV4-2 and TRBJ2-3; 9 bases line up with TRBD2. The CDR3 totals 15 residues. Germline CDR1 and CDR2: LGHNA and YNFKEQ. The V and J ends lost 5 bases and 2 bases, in that order; junction bases with no gene match: 5. The CDR3 loop reads CASSNVAGVTDTQYF. In DNA, the CDR3 is TGTGCCAGCAGCAACGTAGCGGGGGTCACAGATACGCAGTATTTT.

This chain links TRBV19 with TRBJ2-5, with D possibly being TRBD1 (6 bases). V was shortened by 4 bases and J by 4 bases, with 10 bases between the two germline ends. The CDR3 runs 13 residues. The V gene's germline CDR1 is LNHDA and CDR2 SQIVND (reference sequence). The CDR3 loop reads CASSNRDIETQYF. The CDR3, as DNA: TGTGCCAGTAGTAACCGGGACATAGAGACCCAGTACTTC.

This clone was seen a single time. The chain recombines TRBV10-1 with TRBJ2-1; 7 bases agree with TRBD1. This CDR3 contains 14 residues. Looked up from germline, CDR1 is WNHNN and CDR2 is SYGVQD (reference sequence). V trimming: 6 bases; J trimming: 1 base; junction bases outside the gene matches: 3. The DNA for the CDR3 is TGCGCCAGCAGCCGGACAGGTTCCTACAATGAGCAGTTCTTC. It encodes CASSRTGSYNEQFF.

This clone came up once. V gene TRBV18 combines with J gene TRBJ2-3, with TRBD2 as a possible D gene (6 bases). There are 15 residues in the CDR3. Trimming shortened V by 2 bases and J by 3 bases, and 12 bases separated the two germline ends. From germline, CDR1 is KGHSH and CDR2 LQKENI. Here the CDR3 reads CASSPGGKGTDTQYF. As DNA, the CDR3 is TGTGCCAGCTCACCAGGAGGGAAAGGAACAGATACGCAGTATTTT.

This clone was detected only once. The V call is TRBV28, the J call TRBJ2-7; D may be TRBD2 (5 bases). The germline CDR1 and CDR2 sequences are MDHEN and SYDVKM. Deletions cut 7 bases from V and 0 bases from J, with 16 bases between. This CDR3 is built from 15 residues. CDR3 nucleotide sequence: TGTGCCAGCACCTTCCCGGGAATTGCCTCCTACGAGCAGTACTTC. Amino acids: CASTFPGIASYEQYF. Looking up the rest from reference TRBV28 and TRBJ2-7 gives the full variable domain: DVKVTQSSRYLVKRTGEKVFLECVQDMDHENMFWYRQDPGLGLRLIYFSYDVKMKEKGDIPEGYSVSREKKERFSLILESASTNQTSMYLCASTFPGIASYEQYFGPGTRLTVT.

J is TRBJ1-5 and V is TRBV2; TRBD1 matches at 11 bases. This CDR3 is built from 14 residues. With 10 bases clipped from V and 6 bases from J, the junction kept 8 bases outside the gene matches. Per germline, CDR1 SNHLY and CDR2 FYNNEI. Written as DNA, the CDR3 is TGTGCCACCTCTTTTGGGACAGGGGGTCAGCCCCAGCATTTT. It translates to CATSFGTGGQPQHF. The variable domain in full, with the rest retrieved from reference TRBV2 and TRBJ1-5, is EPEVTQTPSHQVTQMGQEVILRCVPISNHLYFYWYRQILGQKVEFLVSFYNNEISEKSEIFDDQFSVERPDGSNFTLKIRSTKLEDSAMYFCATSFGTGGQPQHFGDGTRLSIL.

V and J are TRBV5-5 and TRBJ1-4; D remains unclear. V lost 0 bases to trimming and J lost 0 bases, with 6 bases between them. This CDR3 is 15 amino acids long. Germline V CDR1 and CDR2: SGHKS, YYEKEE (reference sequence). CDR3: CASSLASSTNEKLFF. CDR3 DNA: TGTGCCAGCAGCTTGGCCAGTTCAACTAATGAAAAACTGTTTTTT.